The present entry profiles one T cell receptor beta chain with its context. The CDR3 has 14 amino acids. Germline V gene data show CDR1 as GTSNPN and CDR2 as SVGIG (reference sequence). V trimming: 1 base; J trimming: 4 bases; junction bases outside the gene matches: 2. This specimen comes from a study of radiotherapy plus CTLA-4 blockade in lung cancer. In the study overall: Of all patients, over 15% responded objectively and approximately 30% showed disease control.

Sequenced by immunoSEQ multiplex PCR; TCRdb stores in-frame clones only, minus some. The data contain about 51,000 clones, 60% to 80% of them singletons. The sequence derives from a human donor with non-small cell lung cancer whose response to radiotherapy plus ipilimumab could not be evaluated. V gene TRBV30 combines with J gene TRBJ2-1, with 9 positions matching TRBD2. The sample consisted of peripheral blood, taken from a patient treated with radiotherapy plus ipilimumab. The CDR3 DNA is TGTGCCTGGAGTGGGGGACTAGCTTACAATGAGCAGTTCTTC. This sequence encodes CAWSGGLAYNEQFF.